Detailed here is one T cell receptor beta chain. Its cognate antigen is unknown. The data originate from a study of cytomegalovirus exposure and HLA in healthy donors. General study results and limits: TCR clusters originating in the first cohort tended to co-occur in the roughly 130 validation repertoires, according to a later analysis. Whilst most TCR sequences proved rare, a subset of public TCRs occurred across many donors. The authors enumerated over 150 TCR beta chains as linked to cytomegalovirus.

The CDR3 contains 17 residues. J lost 9 bases, V lost 1 base, and 11 bases had no gene match. In germline, CDR1 is SGHRS, CDR2 YFSETQ. From the roughly 120-subject validation cohort, which was separate from the approximately 670-subject first cohort, the donors were drawn. Clones were sequenced by immunoSEQ multiplex PCR, and TCRdb holds only the in-frame ones, with some missing. The data hold more than 95,000 clones, with about 87% observed a single time. The sequencing sample was made of PBMCs. The sequence was obtained from a man younger than 30 in good health and CMV-seronegative. V is TRBV5-1 and J is TRBJ1-6; TRBD1 agrees at 9 bases. CDR3 residues: CASSLMGQGSVVSPLHF. CDR3 nucleotide sequence: TGCGCCAGCAGCTTGATGGGACAGGGAAGCGTTGTTTCACCCCTCCACTTT.